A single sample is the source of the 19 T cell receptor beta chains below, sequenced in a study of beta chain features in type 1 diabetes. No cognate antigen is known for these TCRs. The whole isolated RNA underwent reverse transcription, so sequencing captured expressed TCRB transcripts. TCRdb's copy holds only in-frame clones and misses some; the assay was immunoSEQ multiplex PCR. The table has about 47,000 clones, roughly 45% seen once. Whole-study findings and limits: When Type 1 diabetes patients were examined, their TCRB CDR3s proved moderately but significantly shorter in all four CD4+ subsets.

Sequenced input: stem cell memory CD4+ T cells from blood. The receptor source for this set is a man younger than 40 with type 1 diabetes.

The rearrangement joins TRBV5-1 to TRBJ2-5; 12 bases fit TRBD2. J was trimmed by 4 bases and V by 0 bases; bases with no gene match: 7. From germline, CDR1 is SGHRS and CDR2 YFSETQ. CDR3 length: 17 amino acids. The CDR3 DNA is TGCGCCAGCAGCTTGGGACTAGCGGGAGACGGGGGAGAGACCCAGTACTTC. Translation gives CASSLGLAGDGGETQYF.

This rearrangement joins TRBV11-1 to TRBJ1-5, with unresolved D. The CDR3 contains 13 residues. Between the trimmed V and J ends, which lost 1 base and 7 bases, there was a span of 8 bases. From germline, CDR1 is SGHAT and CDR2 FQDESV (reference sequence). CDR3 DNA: TGTGCCAGCAGCTTAGGGGAGGGACAGCCCCAGCATTTT. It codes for CASSLGEGQPQHF.

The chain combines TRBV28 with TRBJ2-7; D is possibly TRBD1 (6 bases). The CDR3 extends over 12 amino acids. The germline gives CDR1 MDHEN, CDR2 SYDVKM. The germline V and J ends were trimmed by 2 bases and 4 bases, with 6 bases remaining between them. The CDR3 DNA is TGTGCCAGCAGTTTAACAGGGTACGAGCAGTACTTC. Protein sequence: CASSLTGYEQYF.

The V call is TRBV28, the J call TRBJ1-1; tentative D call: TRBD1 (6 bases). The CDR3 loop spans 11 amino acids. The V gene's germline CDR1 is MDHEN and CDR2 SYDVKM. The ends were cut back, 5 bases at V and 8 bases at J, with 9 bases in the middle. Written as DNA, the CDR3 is TGTGCCAGCAGTCGGACAGCCGAAGCTTTCTTT. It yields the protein CASSRTAEAFF.

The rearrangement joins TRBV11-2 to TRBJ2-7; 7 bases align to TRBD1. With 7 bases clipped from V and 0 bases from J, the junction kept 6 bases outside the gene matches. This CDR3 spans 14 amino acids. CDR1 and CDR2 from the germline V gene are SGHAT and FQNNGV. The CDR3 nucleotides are TGTGCCAGCACCTTGGACAGGAGCTCCTACGAGCAGTACTTC. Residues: CASTLDRSSYEQYF.

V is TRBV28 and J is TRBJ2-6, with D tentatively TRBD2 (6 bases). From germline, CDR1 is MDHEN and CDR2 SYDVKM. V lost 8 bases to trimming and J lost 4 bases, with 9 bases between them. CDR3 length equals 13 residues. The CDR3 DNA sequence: TGTGCCAGCTTTCGGGAGGGGGCCAACGTCCTGACTTTC. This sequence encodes CASFREGANVLTF.

The CDR3 DNA follows: TGCGCCAGCAGCTTGATCCCTACAGGGGGCTCCTCCTACGAGCAGTACTTC. Amino acid sequence: CASSLIPTGGSSYEQYF. The chain carries TRBV5-1 and TRBJ2-7; 9 bases map to TRBD1. V trimming: 1 base; J trimming: 0 bases; junction bases outside the gene matches: 8. Germline values: CDR1 SGHRS, CDR2 YFSETQ. CDR3 size: 17 residues. Together with reference TRBV5-1 and TRBJ2-7, the CDR3 gives the full variable domain: KAGVTQTPRYLIKTRGQQVTLSCSPISGHRSVSWYQQTPGQGLQFLFEYFSETQRNKGNFPGRFSGRQFSNSRSEMNVSTLELGDSALYLCASSLIPTGGSSYEQYFGPGTRLTVT.

Here the CDR3 DNA reads TGCGCCAGCAGGTCGATGGCCCAAGAGACCCAGTACTTC. Its translation: CASRSMAQETQYF. V and J are TRBV5-1 and TRBJ2-5; D unresolved. Germline loops: CDR1 SGHRS, CDR2 YFSETQ. V was trimmed by 5 bases and J by 1 base, leaving 9 bases between them. The CDR3 runs 13 residues.

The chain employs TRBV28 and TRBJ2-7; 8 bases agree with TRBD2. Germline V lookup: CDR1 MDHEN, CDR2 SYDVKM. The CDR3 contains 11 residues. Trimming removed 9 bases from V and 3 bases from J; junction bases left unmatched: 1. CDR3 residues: CASSGIYEQYF. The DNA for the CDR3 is TGTGCCAGTAGCGGGATCTACGAGCAGTACTTC.

The CDR3 region has the DNA TGTGCCAGCAGGGCCGGGACAGGAAGGAGGAACACTGAAGCTTTCTTT. This gives the protein CASRAGTGRRNTEAFF. The chain recombines TRBV28 with TRBJ1-1; 8 bases are a match to TRBD1. In germline, CDR1 is MDHEN, CDR2 SYDVKM. J gave up 1 base and V 6 bases, and 10 bases lay outside the gene matches. The CDR3 runs 16 residues. The full variable domain, rest sourced from reference TRBV28 and TRBJ1-1, is DVKVTQSSRYLVKRTGEKVFLECVQDMDHENMFWYRQDPGLGLRLIYFSYDVKMKEKGDIPEGYSVSREKKERFSLILESASTNQTSMYLCASRAGTGRRNTEAFFGQGTRLTVV.

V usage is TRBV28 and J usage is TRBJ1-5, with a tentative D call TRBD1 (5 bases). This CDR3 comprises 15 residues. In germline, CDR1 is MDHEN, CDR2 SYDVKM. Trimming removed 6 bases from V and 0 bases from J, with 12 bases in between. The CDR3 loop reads CASRSGGGSNQPQHF. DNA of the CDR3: TGTGCCAGCAGGTCGGGGGGGGGTAGCAATCAGCCCCAGCATTTT.

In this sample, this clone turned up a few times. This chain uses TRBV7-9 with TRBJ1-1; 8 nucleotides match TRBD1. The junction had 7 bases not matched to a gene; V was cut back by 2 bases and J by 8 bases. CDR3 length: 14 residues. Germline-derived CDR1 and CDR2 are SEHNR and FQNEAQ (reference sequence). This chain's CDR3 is CASSLYSGGDEAFF. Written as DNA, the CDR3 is TGTGCCAGCAGCTTATATTCAGGGGGCGACGAAGCTTTCTTT.

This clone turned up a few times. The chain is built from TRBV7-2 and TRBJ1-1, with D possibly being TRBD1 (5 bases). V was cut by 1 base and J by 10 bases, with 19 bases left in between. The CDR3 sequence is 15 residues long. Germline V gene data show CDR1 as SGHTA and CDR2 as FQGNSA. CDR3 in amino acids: CASSLVLAEGRLAFF. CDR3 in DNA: TGTGCCAGCAGCTTAGTCCTTGCGGAGGGGCGCTTAGCTTTCTTT.

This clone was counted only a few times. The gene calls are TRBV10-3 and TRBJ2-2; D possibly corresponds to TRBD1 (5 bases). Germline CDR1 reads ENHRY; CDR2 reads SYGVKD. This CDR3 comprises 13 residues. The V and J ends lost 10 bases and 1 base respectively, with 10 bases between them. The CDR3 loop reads CATGGQNTGELFF. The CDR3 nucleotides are TGTGCCACCGGCGGACAGAACACCGGGGAGCTGTTTTTT.

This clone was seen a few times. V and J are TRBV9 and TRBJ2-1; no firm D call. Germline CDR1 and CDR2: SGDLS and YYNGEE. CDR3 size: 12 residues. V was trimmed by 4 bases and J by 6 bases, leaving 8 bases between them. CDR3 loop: CASSLQANEQFF. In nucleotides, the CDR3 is TGTGCCAGCAGCCTCCAAGCCAATGAGCAGTTCTTC.

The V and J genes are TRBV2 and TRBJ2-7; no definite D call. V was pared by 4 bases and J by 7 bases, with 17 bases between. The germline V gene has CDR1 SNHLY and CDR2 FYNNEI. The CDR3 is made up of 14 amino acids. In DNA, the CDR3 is TGTGCCAGCAGTGCCTCAGCGCGCCCTCCGGAGCAGTACTTC. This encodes CASSASARPPEQYF.

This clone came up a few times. The CDR3: CSVEDPETQYF. As DNA, the CDR3 is TGCAGCGTTGAAGATCCGGAGACCCAGTACTTC. V gene TRBV29-1 combines with J gene TRBJ2-5; no definite D call. The CDR3 covers 11 residues. Trimming shortened V by 0 bases and J by 5 bases, and 4 bases separated the two germline ends. Germline CDR1 SQVTM, CDR2 ANQGSEA.

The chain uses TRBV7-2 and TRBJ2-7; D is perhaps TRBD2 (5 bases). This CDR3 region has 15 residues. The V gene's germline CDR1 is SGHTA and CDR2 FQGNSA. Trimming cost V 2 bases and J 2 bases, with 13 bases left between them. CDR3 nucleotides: TGTGCCAGCAGCTTAACTTTCCTGACTACCTACGAGCAGTACTTC. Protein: CASSLTFLTTYEQYF.

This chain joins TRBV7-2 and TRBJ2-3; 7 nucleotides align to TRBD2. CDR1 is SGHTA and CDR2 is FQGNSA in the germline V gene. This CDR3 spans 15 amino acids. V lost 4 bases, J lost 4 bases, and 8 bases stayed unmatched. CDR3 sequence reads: CASSSSGLVPDTQYF. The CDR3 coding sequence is TGTGCCAGCAGCTCCTCCGGACTAGTCCCAGATACGCAGTATTTT. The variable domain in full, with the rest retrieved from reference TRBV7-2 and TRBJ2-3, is GAGVSQSPSNKVTEKGKDVELRCDPISGHTALYWYRQSLGQGLEFLIYFQGNSAPDKSGLPSDRFSAERTGGSVSTLTIQRTQQEDSAVYLCASSSSGLVPDTQYFGPGTRLTVL.